This TCR beta chain was obtained from a study of cytomegalovirus exposure and HLA in healthy donors. The V end was cut by 2 bases, the J end by 3 bases, with 13 bases between. Germline loops: CDR1 LNHDA, CDR2 SQIVND (reference sequence). The CDR3 is 16 residues long. In the PCR, 60 Vbeta and 13 Jbeta primers were used. Generated by immunoSEQ multiplex PCR, the TCRdb table keeps only in-frame clones and is missing some. The sample lists 100,000 to 150,000 clones; around 78% were seen once. V gene TRBV19 combines with J gene TRBJ1-4, with D possibly being TRBD1 (6 bases). The sequenced material came from PBMCs. The TCR originated in a man between 60 and 70 years old in good health and CMV-seropositive. This chain's CDR3 is CASSIRQGPANEKLFF. CDR3 sequence (DNA): TGTGCCAGTAGTATACGGCAGGGGCCGGCTAATGAAAAACTGTTTTTT.